This T cell receptor (beta chain) was sequenced during a study of blood T cells in healthy people across ages. About the study: Capturing about one barcoded beta molecule per two T cells was achieved by template switching.

This clonotype came up a few times. For the second PCR, which ran for 7 to 11 cycles, a sample-barcoded 5' primer and a J-beta primer mix were used. TCRdb re-analysed the 5' RACE reads in MiXCR, keeping a single row per CDR3 protein. The sample holds over a million distinct CDR3 sequences, approximately 42% seen once. Germline V lookup: CDR1 SNHLY, CDR2 FYNNEI. V was pared by 0 bases and J by 2 bases, with 10 bases between. The CDR3 consists of 15 residues. This TCR was sampled from a woman under 30 in good health. The chain joins TRBV2 to TRBJ2-5; D not certain. The sequenced material came from blood. This CDR3 is CASSEARSKQETQYF. CDR3 in DNA: TGTGCCAGCAGTGAAGCGCGGAGCAAACAAGAGACCCAGTACTTC.